These 29 T cell receptor beta chains originate from one sample sequenced in a study of shared clonotypes between healthy human individuals. Generated by immunoSEQ multiplex PCR, the TCRdb table keeps only in-frame clones and is missing some. The profile shows about half a million clones, 79% of them singletons. Material: PBMCs. The receptors were gathered from a woman aged 40 to 49 in good health. Some clones in this sample may be carry-over from other donors' samples.

This clone was recorded only once. This chain joins TRBV5-1 and TRBJ1-1; D unresolved. The CDR3 runs to 14 residues. Germline values: CDR1 SGHRS, CDR2 YFSETQ. Deletions cut 0 bases from V and 2 bases from J, with 8 bases between. CDR3 DNA: TGCGCCAGCAGCTTGGCCGTGATAAACACTGAAGCTTTCTTT. Translating gives CASSLAVINTEAFF.

The V and J genes are TRBV27 and TRBJ1-2; 7 bases match TRBD1. The germline V gene has CDR1 MNHEY and CDR2 SMNVEV (reference sequence). V was pared by 2 bases and J by 4 bases, with 1 base of the junction left unmatched. The CDR3 is 13 amino acids. The chain's CDR3 is CASSLRQGYGYTF. CDR3 nucleotides: TGTGCCAGCAGTTTACGACAGGGCTATGGCTACACCTTC.

The V and J genes are TRBV9 and TRBJ2-6; 9 positions agree with TRBD1. Germline CDR1 reads SGDLS; CDR2 reads YYNGEE. The CDR3 sequence is 19 residues long. The ends lost 2 bases at V and 6 bases at J; junction bases unmatched: 15. CDR3 nucleotide sequence: TGTGCCAGCAGCGTTTCCGCCGGGACAGGGAGAGCGGAGGCCAACGTCCTGACTTTC. Residues: CASSVSAGTGRAEANVLTF.

This clone has a handful of counts. The chain has TRBV6-1 and TRBJ1-1; weak D call: TRBD1 (6 bases). The CDR3 contains 13 residues. Looked up from germline, CDR1 is MNHNS and CDR2 is SASEGT. V lost 3 bases and J lost 4, with 9 bases in between. CDR3 DNA sequence: TGTGCCAGCAGTGAGGGGGCTGTCACTGAAGCTTTCTTT. Translation: CASSEGAVTEAFF.

V usage is TRBV10-3 and J usage is TRBJ2-5; D might be TRBD1 or TRBD2, each matching 5 bases. The V end lost 7 bases, the J end lost 5 bases, and 17 bases lay between the germline ends. The germline gives CDR1 ENHRY, CDR2 SYGVKD. The CDR3 has 14 amino acids. The CDR3: CAINDVGWGETQYF. CDR3 bases: TGTGCCATCAATGACGTGGGTTGGGGGGAGACCCAGTACTTC.

V gene TRBV19 combines with J gene TRBJ2-2; TRBD2 aligns across 11 bases. V shed 6 bases and J 6 bases; nucleotides not matched to a gene: 6. The CDR3 has 15 amino acids. Germline CDR1 and CDR2: LNHDA and SQIVND (reference sequence). CDR3 in DNA: TGTGCCAGTAGGGATAGCGGGAGGGCCCCCGGGGAGCTGTTTTTT. Translated: CASRDSGRAPGELFF.

The gene calls are TRBV18 and TRBJ2-5; D gene unclear. The V end was cut by 6 bases, the J end by 0 bases, with 14 bases between. CDR1 is KGHSH, CDR2 LQKENI, per germline. CDR3 size: 15 residues. CDR3 DNA: TGTGCCAGCTCCCCCGTTAGGCGAGACCAAGAGACCCAGTACTTC. Its translation is CASSPVRRDQETQYF.

Here the CDR3 DNA reads TGTGCCAGTAGCCCCGGGACAGGTTGGGGGAACACTGAAGCTTTCTTT. It yields the protein CASSPGTGWGNTEAFF. The chain has TRBV19 and TRBJ1-1; 8 bases align to TRBD1. Germline CDR1 LNHDA, CDR2 SQIVND (reference sequence). The CDR3 consists of 16 residues. J lost 1 base, V lost 6 bases, and 10 bases had no gene match.

This rearrangement joins TRBV5-6 to TRBJ2-5; D may be TRBD2 (5 bases). The CDR3 is made up of 17 amino acids. Trimming left V 3 bases short and J 5 bases short, with 23 bases between. Germline values: CDR1 SGHDT, CDR2 YYEEEE. As DNA, the CDR3 is TGTGCCAGCAGCTCCGTCGGGCTAGCTTCCCGGCAGGAGACCCAGTACTTC. Residues: CASSSVGLASRQETQYF.

V gene TRBV11-2 combines with J gene TRBJ2-7; the D gene is possibly TRBD2 (7 bases). The CDR3 loop spans 15 amino acids. V lost 0 bases and J 6 bases, leaving 15 bases between the germline ends. Germline V gene lookup returns CDR1 SGHAT and CDR2 FQNNGV. CDR3: CASSLDGGRAFEQYF. The CDR3 coding sequence is TGTGCCAGCAGCTTAGACGGGGGGCGCGCTTTCGAGCAGTACTTC.

The chain carries TRBV2 and TRBJ1-4; D not resolved. The CDR3 sequence is 13 residues long. V was trimmed by 8 bases and J by 7 bases, leaving 14 bases between them. Germline CDR1 SNHLY, CDR2 FYNNEI. For the CDR3, the DNA is TGTGCCAGCGTCGGTCGGGAGGGTGAAAAACTGTTTTTT. Amino acid sequence: CASVGREGEKLFF.

The rearrangement uses TRBV6-5 and TRBJ2-3, with 9 bases identical to TRBD2. The CDR3 contains 11 residues. Trimming took 6 bases from V and 14 from J; bases not matched to a gene: 6. Germline values: CDR1 MNHEY, CDR2 SVGAGI. The CDR3 nucleotides read TGTGCCAGCAGATGGACTAGCGAGCTGTATTTT. Residues: CASRWTSELYF.

This clone was seen at least ten times. This chain connects TRBV2 to TRBJ2-7; possible D gene TRBD2, 6 bases. CDR1 and CDR2 from the germline V gene are SNHLY and FYNNEI. The CDR3 runs 15 residues. The germline V and J ends were trimmed by 3 bases and 0 bases, with 12 bases remaining between them. The CDR3 DNA reads as TGTGCCAGCAGTGATGGAGGGTACCACTCCTACGAGCAGTACTTC. This sequence encodes CASSDGGYHSYEQYF.

The J gene is TRBJ2-5, the V gene TRBV30; D is possibly TRBD2 (7 bases). CDR1 GTSNPN and CDR2 SVGIG come from the germline V gene (reference sequence). This CDR3 is 16 amino acids long. CDR3 loop: CALDSGGRIESETQYF. CDR3 DNA: TGTGCGCTGGACTCCGGGGGGCGAATTGAGAGTGAGACCCAGTACTTC.

The chain is built from TRBV28 and TRBJ2-7; 10 bases line up with TRBD2. V was pared by 9 bases and J by 3 bases, with 5 bases of the junction left unmatched. This CDR3 spans 13 amino acids. Germline V CDR1 and CDR2: MDHEN, SYDVKM. CDR3 loop: CASRTSGNYEQYF. As DNA, the CDR3 is TGTGCCAGTAGAACTAGCGGGAACTACGAGCAGTACTTC.

This clone came up once. The chain uses TRBV5-1 and TRBJ2-2; 15 bases are a match to TRBD2. Germline trimming cut 1 base from V and 1 base from J; bases unmatched to any gene: 11. The germline CDR1 and CDR2 sequences are SGHRS and YFSETQ. The CDR3 extends over 21 amino acids. In nucleotides, the CDR3 is TGCGCCAGCAGCTTGCGCCCCCTGGGACTAGCGGGAGGAAAGAACACCGGGGAGCTGTTTTTT. Translation: CASSLRPLGLAGGKNTGELFF.

This sequence joins TRBV6-6 and TRBJ1-1, with 11 bases that match TRBD1. CDR3 size: 15 residues. CDR1 and CDR2 from the germline V gene are MNHNY and SVGAGI (reference sequence). V lost 8 bases, J lost 6 bases, and 11 bases stayed unmatched. CDR3 protein: CASEGQGALPAEAFF. The CDR3 DNA is TGTGCCAGCGAAGGACAGGGGGCCCTTCCCGCTGAAGCTTTCTTT.

This sequence joins TRBV6-4 and TRBJ2-1, with TRBD2 identical over 8 bases. Germline loops: CDR1 MRHNA, CDR2 SNTAGT. CDR3 length equals 14 residues. The ends lost 5 bases at V and 7 bases at J; junction bases unmatched: 7. The chain's CDR3 is CASSRSREGNEQFF. As DNA, the CDR3 is TGTGCCAGCAGTCGGTCCCGGGAGGGGAATGAGCAGTTCTTC.

The V call is TRBV18, the J call TRBJ2-1; a possible D gene is TRBD1 (6 bases). Per germline, CDR1 KGHSH and CDR2 LQKENI. Trimming removed 2 bases from V and 8 bases from J, with 16 bases in between. The CDR3 runs to 15 residues. The CDR3 region is CASSPGQGSKYEQFF. The CDR3 DNA follows: TGTGCCAGCTCACCAGGGCAGGGGAGCAAATATGAGCAGTTCTTC. Complete variable domain (other parts from reference TRBV18 and TRBJ2-1): NAGVMQNPRHLVRRRGQEARLRCSPMKGHSHVYWYRQLPEEGLKFMVYLQKENIIDESGMPKERFSAEFPKEGPSILRIQQVVRGDSAAYFCASSPGQGSKYEQFFGPGTRLTVL.

J is TRBJ1-1 and V is TRBV7-3, with 9 nucleotides matching TRBD1. Germline V gene data show CDR1 as SGHTA and CDR2 as FQGTGA. V lost 5 bases and J lost 4; bases outside the gene matches: 5. The CDR3 consists of 14 residues. CDR3 protein: CASSRGQGSTEAFF. CDR3 bases: TGTGCCAGCAGCAGGGGACAGGGATCCACTGAAGCTTTCTTT.

The CDR3 here is CASSPRDGDYGYTF. The CDR3 DNA sequence: TGTGCCAGCTCACCGAGGGACGGAGACTATGGCTACACCTTC. The rearrangement links TRBV18 to TRBJ1-2; possible D gene TRBD1, 5 bases. Germline loops: CDR1 KGHSH, CDR2 LQKENI. Trimming took 3 bases from V and 3 from J, leaving 11 bases between them. The CDR3 loop spans 14 amino acids. The complete variable domain, with remaining parts taken from reference TRBV18 and TRBJ1-2, reads NAGVMQNPRHLVRRRGQEARLRCSPMKGHSHVYWYRQLPEEGLKFMVYLQKENIIDESGMPKERFSAEFPKEGPSILRIQQVVRGDSAAYFCASSPRDGDYGYTFGSGTRLTVV.

The chain carries TRBV11-3 and TRBJ2-1, with unresolved D. This CDR3 contains 15 residues. V was trimmed by 0 bases and J by 4 bases, leaving 10 bases between them. Looked up from germline, CDR1 is SGHNT and CDR2 is YENEEA. CDR3 bases: TGTGCCAGCAGCTTAGAAAGCGCCGCTTACAATGAGCAGTTCTTC. It yields the protein CASSLESAAYNEQFF.

The chain joins TRBV19 to TRBJ1-1; weak D call: TRBD1 (6 bases). Germline values: CDR1 LNHDA, CDR2 SQIVND (reference sequence). Trimming pared 6 bases from V and 0 bases from J, leaving 11 bases between. The CDR3 contains 14 residues. The CDR3 DNA sequence: TGTGCCAGTAGACAGGGAGGGGTGAACACTGAAGCTTTCTTT. It translates to CASRQGGVNTEAFF.

This chain joins TRBV29-1 and TRBJ2-7; no reliable D call. V was shortened by 0 bases and J by 4 bases, with 10 bases between the two germline ends. In germline, CDR1 is SQVTM, CDR2 ANQGSEA. This CDR3 spans 13 amino acids. The CDR3 spells CSVEETPLYEQYF. The CDR3 nucleotides read TGCAGCGTTGAAGAAACCCCCCTGTACGAGCAGTACTTC.

V and J are TRBV2 and TRBJ2-7; possible D gene TRBD2, 5 bases. The germline CDR1 and CDR2 sequences are SNHLY and FYNNEI. Trimming cost V 7 bases and J 7 bases, with 20 bases left between them. The CDR3 consists of 14 residues. The CDR3 here is CASTPEAGTGEQYF. The CDR3 bases are TGTGCCAGCACCCCGGAGGCAGGTACGGGAGAGCAGTACTTC.

The chain links TRBV10-3 to TRBJ2-1; 10 nucleotides match TRBD1. This CDR3 region has 14 residues. Unmatched junction bases numbered 6, after V lost 6 bases and J lost 7 bases. CDR1 ENHRY and CDR2 SYGVKD come from the germline V gene. CDR3 amino acids: CAISPGQGLNEQFF. The CDR3 DNA is TGTGCCATCAGCCCGGGACAGGGGTTAAATGAGCAGTTCTTC.

Only one count was recorded for this clone. The rearrangement joins TRBV5-1 to TRBJ2-5, with D possibly matching TRBD2 (5 bases). The J call may be faulty, since TRBJ2-7 better matches the DNA end. This CDR3 comprises 14 residues. CDR1 is SGHRS, CDR2 YFSETQ, per germline. The CDR3 sequence: CASSLAVANYEQYF. The DNA for the CDR3 is TGCGCCAGCAGCTTGGCCGTAGCGAACTACGAGCAGTACTTC.

The V call is TRBV15, the J call TRBJ2-7; unclear D gene. Trimming stripped 0 bases from V and 6 bases from J, with 12 bases between. This CDR3 contains 14 residues. The germline V gene has CDR1 LNHNV and CDR2 YYDKDF (reference sequence). The CDR3, as DNA: TGTGCCACCAGCAGAGATTCCGGTGCGTCCGAGCAGTACTTC. Protein sequence: CATSRDSGASEQYF.

This clone appeared a single time. The CDR3 sequence is CASGGQGYEQYF. For the CDR3, the DNA is TGTGCCAGTGGTGGACAGGGCTACGAGCAGTACTTC. The rearrangement joins TRBV2 to TRBJ2-7; 8 positions match TRBD1. With 9 bases clipped from V and 3 bases from J, the junction kept 4 bases outside the gene matches. Per the germline V gene, CDR1 is SNHLY and CDR2 is FYNNEI. The CDR3 spans 12 residues.